Shown below are 8 T cell receptor beta chains from a single sample sequenced in a study of a mutant IDH1 vaccine in newly diagnosed glioma. Described time point: week 23, last vaccination. In the vaccine, a single dose held 300 ug of the mutant IDH1 20-mer peptide, along with topical imiquimod. These TCRs' antigens remain unknown. The table came from immunoSEQ multiplex PCR; TCRdb's copy has only in-frame clones and leaves some out. The table shows 40,000 to 50,000 clones, with approximately 72% occurring only once. This specimen consisted of PBMCs, obtained from a glioma patient whose treatment included an IDH1 peptide vaccine. These receptors all come from a man aged 50-60 years with glioma.

In its sample, this clone was seen once. CDR3 DNA: TGTGCCAGCAGTGACCTCCCCGGGACAGAGTATGGCTACACCTTC. Translation: CASSDLPGTEYGYTF. The gene calls are TRBV25-1 and TRBJ1-2; 7 bases match TRBD1. This CDR3 region has 15 residues. With 3 bases clipped from V and 5 bases from J, the junction kept 9 bases outside the gene matches. Germline CDR1 and CDR2: MGHDK and SYGVNS.

The chain combines TRBV7-2 with TRBJ1-1, with D perhaps TRBD1 (5 bases). V was shortened by 2 bases and J by 1 base, with 11 bases between the two germline ends. The CDR3 has 15 residues. The germline V gene has CDR1 SGHTA and CDR2 FQGNSA. The CDR3 DNA is TGTGCCAGCAGCTTATTGGGGGGTGGGAACACTGAAGCTTTCTTT. Its protein is CASSLLGGGNTEAFF. Full variable domain (remainder filled in from reference TRBV7-2 and TRBJ1-1): GAGVSQSPSNKVTEKGKDVELRCDPISGHTALYWYRQSLGQGLEFLIYFQGNSAPDKSGLPSDRFSAERTGGSVSTLTIQRTQQEDSAVYLCASSLLGGGNTEAFFGQGTRLTVV.

This clone was counted only a few times. The rearrangement joins TRBV4-1 to TRBJ1-1; maybe TRBD1 (6 bases). The CDR3 totals 15 residues. V gave up 3 bases and J gave up 0 bases, with 11 bases separating them. The germline V gene has CDR1 MGHRA and CDR2 YSYEKL. This chain's CDR3 is CASSQRTAMNTEAFF. The CDR3, as DNA: TGCGCCAGCAGCCAGAGGACAGCCATGAACACTGAAGCTTTCTTT.

The sample holds a few counts of this clone. The chain employs TRBV27 and TRBJ1-1; D remains unclear. This CDR3 has 13 residues. The germline V gene encodes CDR1 MNHEY and CDR2 SMNVEV (reference sequence). The ends were cut back, 8 bases at V and 0 bases at J, with 10 bases in the middle. DNA of the CDR3: TGTGCCAGCGGCACCATGATGAACACTGAAGCTTTCTTT. This codes for CASGTMMNTEAFF.

The chain employs TRBV2 and TRBJ1-4, with no clear D. With 4 bases removed from V and 8 bases from J, the gap between germline ends came to 14 bases. The CDR3 has 14 amino acids. The germline gives CDR1 SNHLY, CDR2 FYNNEI. The CDR3 coding sequence is TGTGCCAGCAGTGGAGAAGGGTCAATCGAAAAACTGTTTTTT. Translating gives CASSGEGSIEKLFF.

The gene calls are TRBV4-1 and TRBJ2-7; D tentatively fits TRBD1 or TRBD2 (5 bases each). V gave up 1 base and J gave up 3 bases, with 22 bases separating them. The CDR3 runs to 18 residues. Germline CDR1 and CDR2: MGHRA and YSYEKL. CDR3 amino acids: CASSQVGGPSVLNYEQYF. The CDR3 DNA reads TGCGCCAGCAGCCAAGTTGGGGGACCCAGTGTGTTGAACTACGAGCAGTACTTC.

This chain joins TRBV6-5 and TRBJ2-7; unclear D gene. This CDR3 is 14 amino acids long. The V and J ends lost 2 bases and 0 bases respectively, with 8 bases between them. Germline loops: CDR1 MNHEY, CDR2 SVGAGI. CDR3 DNA sequence: TGTGCCAGCAGTTACGTCTCGAGCTCCTACGAGCAGTACTTC. Translated: CASSYVSSSYEQYF.

In its sample, this clone was seen once. The gene calls are TRBV19 and TRBJ2-7, with a possible D match to TRBD1 (5 bases). The CDR3 sequence is 16 residues long. Germline V lookup: CDR1 LNHDA, CDR2 SQIVND (reference sequence). V lost 5 bases, J lost 1 base, and 18 bases lay in between. The CDR3, as DNA: TGTGCCAGTAGTTCAAGGACACGGACCGGGTCCTACGAGCAGTACTTC. Protein: CASSSRTRTGSYEQYF.